Listed here are 20 T cell receptor beta chains from one sample, sequenced in a study of blood T cells in healthy people across ages. Combining a sample-barcoded 5' primer with a J-beta primer mix, a second PCR ran for about 7 to 12 cycles. A single record per CDR3 protein comes from TCRdb applying MiXCR to the 5' RACE reads. The sample shows about 780,000 distinct CDR3 sequences, less than 60% of them seen only once. Sequencing used blood. These receptors were collected from a man older than 75 in good health.

This clonotype appeared a few times. This chain connects TRBV5-1 to TRBJ2-7, with 11 nucleotides matching TRBD2. CDR1 and CDR2 (germline): SGHRS, YFSETQ. V gave up 0 bases and J gave up 5 bases; unmatched junction bases: 7. This CDR3 region has 16 residues. This CDR3 reads CASSLASGRIGDEQYF. The CDR3 region has the DNA TGCGCCAGCAGCTTGGCTAGCGGGAGGATTGGGGACGAGCAGTACTTC.

Here the CDR3 DNA reads TGCAGTGCTAGTACCGGGACAGCTAATCAGCCCCAGCATTTT. Amino acids: CSASTGTANQPQHF. V and J are TRBV20-1 and TRBJ1-5; 7 bases agree with TRBD1. J was trimmed by 4 bases and V by 3 bases; bases with no gene match: 6. The CDR3 contains 14 residues. Germline CDR1 reads DFQATT; CDR2 reads SNEGSKA (reference sequence).

This clonotype came up many times. The V and J genes are TRBV9 and TRBJ2-7; 14 positions agree with TRBD2. The J segment lost 6 bases and the V segment lost 0 bases, leaving 2 bases of the junction unmatched. The CDR3 has 15 amino acids. The germline V gene encodes CDR1 SGDLS and CDR2 YYNGEE. The CDR3 nucleotides are TGTGCCAGCAGCGTAGGACTAGCGGGAGGGTTCGAGCAGTACTTC. Amino acid sequence: CASSVGLAGGFEQYF.

The rearrangement joins TRBV12-3 or TRBV12-4 to TRBJ2-1; D is ambiguous. The CDR3 loop spans 14 amino acids. Trimming cost V 2 bases and J 5 bases, with 10 bases left between them. This CDR3 is CASSLWGSHNEQFF. In DNA form, the CDR3 reads TGTGCCAGCAGTTTATGGGGATCACACAATGAGCAGTTCTTC.

The chain recombines TRBV7-9 with TRBJ2-7, with a weak D call TRBD1 (5 bases). Germline V gives CDR1 SEHNR, CDR2 FQNEAQ (reference sequence). The CDR3 spans 16 residues. V lost 1 base and J 7 bases, leaving 20 bases between the germline ends. The CDR3 protein is CASSLGVAGRNNEQYF. The CDR3 DNA reads TGTGCCAGCAGCTTAGGGGTGGCAGGGCGCAACAATGAGCAGTACTTC.

This clonotype has only a few counts. The gene calls are TRBV5-1 and TRBJ2-5; 15 nucleotides line up with TRBD2. This CDR3 is 18 amino acids long. V dropped 0 bases and J dropped 2; count of bases not matched to a gene: 5. Germline CDR1 is SGHRS and CDR2 is YFSETQ. CDR3 DNA: TGCGCCAGCAGCTTGGCCCTGGGACTAGCGGGAGGACAAGAGACCCAGTACTTC. Translated: CASSLALGLAGGQETQYF.

The chain joins TRBV7-9 to TRBJ2-6; D may match TRBD1 or TRBD2 (5 bases each). The CDR3 runs to 16 residues. Trimming shortened V by 2 bases and J by 0 bases, and 8 bases separated the two germline ends. Germline V gene sequence: CDR1 SEHNR, CDR2 FQNEAQ (reference sequence). The CDR3 loop is CASSLRGNSGANVLTF. In DNA, the CDR3 is TGTGCCAGCAGCTTACGGGGCAACTCTGGGGCCAACGTCCTGACTTTC.

The chain is built from TRBV12-3 or TRBV12-4 and TRBJ1-1, with 8 bases lining up with TRBD1. The CDR3 consists of 16 residues. V lost 6 bases and J lost 11; bases outside the gene matches: 20. The CDR3 DNA reads as TGTGCCAGCAGCCCTACCCCAGACAGGGGACGTCGGTCTGCTTTCTTT. Protein sequence: CASSPTPDRGRRSAFF.

This clonotype has just a few counts. This chain connects TRBV5-6 to TRBJ2-5; 12 nucleotides align to TRBD2. Germline CDR1 SGHDT, CDR2 YYEEEE. Trimming at V came to 0 bases and at J to 11 bases, leaving 8 bases not matched to a gene. This CDR3 has 15 residues. Here the CDR3 DNA reads TGTGCCAGCAGCTTGGTACTAGCGGGAGGAAATGAGCAGTACTTC. This gives the protein CASSLVLAGGNEQYF. Looking up the rest from reference TRBV5-6 and TRBJ2-5 gives the full variable domain: DAGVTQSPTHLIKTRGQQVTLRCSPKSGHDTVSWYQQALGQGPQFIFQYYEEEERQRGNFPDRFSGHQFPNYSSELNVNALLLGDSALYLCASSLVLAGGNEQYFGPGTRLLVL.

DNA for the CDR3: TGTGCCAGCAGCTGGGGGAACAACAATGAGCAGTTCTTC. Amino acids: CASSWGNNNEQFF. The chain combines TRBV7-9 with TRBJ2-1; D could derive from TRBD1 or TRBD2 (5 bases each). V lost 4 bases and J 5 bases, leaving 9 bases between the germline ends. This CDR3 has 13 amino acids. The V gene's germline CDR1 is SEHNR and CDR2 FQNEAQ (reference sequence).

This chain joins TRBV9 and TRBJ2-1, with D perhaps matching TRBD2 (5 bases). CDR1 is SGDLS and CDR2 is YYNGEE in the germline V gene. This CDR3 is 13 amino acids long. Trimming shortened V by 3 bases and J by 9 bases, and 13 bases separated the two germline ends. The CDR3 sequence is CASSAQYGGEQFF. The CDR3 bases are TGTGCCAGCAGCGCCCAGTATGGAGGTGAGCAGTTCTTC.

The gene calls are TRBV20-1 and TRBJ2-1; 8 bases match TRBD1. The CDR3 contains 15 residues. CDR1 is DFQATT, CDR2 SNEGSKA, per germline (reference sequence). V shed 5 bases and J 5 bases; nucleotides not matched to a gene: 11. The CDR3 loop reads CSAASGTGVNNEQFF. The CDR3 DNA reads as TGCAGTGCTGCTTCCGGGACAGGTGTAAACAATGAGCAGTTCTTC.

J is TRBJ2-7 and V is TRBV29-1, with TRBD1 matching 10 bases. CDR3 length: 15 residues. With 7 bases clipped from V and 3 bases from J, the junction kept 12 bases outside the gene matches. CDR1 and CDR2 from the germline V gene are SQVTM and ANQGSEA. CDR3 amino acids: CSAYVTGGFSYEQYF. CDR3 DNA: TGCAGCGCTTACGTGACAGGGGGCTTTAGCTACGAGCAGTACTTC.

This sequence joins TRBV30 and TRBJ1-5; 11 bases map to TRBD1. This CDR3 is built from 16 residues. CDR1 is GTSNPN, CDR2 SVGIG, per germline (reference sequence). The trim removed 5 bases at V and 0 bases at J, leaving 6 bases unmatched. CDR3 in amino acids: CAWGTGGGYSNQPQHF. CDR3 nucleotides: TGTGCCTGGGGGACAGGGGGGGGATATAGCAATCAGCCCCAGCATTTT.

The chain has TRBV29-1 and TRBJ2-3; 8 nucleotides agree with TRBD2. Germline CDR1 and CDR2: SQVTM and ANQGSEA. The CDR3 has 14 residues. The ends lost 3 bases at V and 5 bases at J; junction bases unmatched: 7. This chain's CDR3 is CSVDSGRILDTQYF. CDR3 coding DNA: TGCAGCGTTGACAGCGGGAGAATTTTAGATACGCAGTATTTT.

This clonotype was counted between two and nine times. The V and J genes are TRBV6-4 and TRBJ2-6; D is uncertain. This CDR3 is built from 14 residues. Per the germline V gene, CDR1 is MRHNA and CDR2 is SNTAGT. Trimming shortened V by 8 bases and J by 2 bases, and 10 bases separated the two germline ends. The CDR3 protein is CASRGSPGANVLTF. The CDR3 nucleotides are TGTGCCAGCCGAGGAAGCCCTGGGGCCAACGTCCTGACTTTC.

This clonotype was observed a few times. CDR3 nucleotide sequence: TGTGCCATCAGTGAGTCGAGGGGGACTGGGGCCAACGTCCTGACTTTC. This translates into CAISESRGTGANVLTF. This chain joins TRBV10-3 and TRBJ2-6; D perhaps matches TRBD1 (6 bases). Trimming shortened V by 0 bases and J by 2 bases, and 8 bases separated the two germline ends. The CDR3 sequence is 16 residues long. Germline CDR1 ENHRY, CDR2 SYGVKD.

Details on this clonotype: With a much larger clone just one base away, this may be a read error. The J gene is TRBJ2-7, the V gene TRBV20-1; TRBD1 might be the D (6 bases). The germline gives CDR1 DFQATT, CDR2 SNEGSKA (reference sequence). The CDR3 sequence is 13 residues long. V was shortened by 4 bases and J by 9 bases, with 19 bases between the two germline ends. The CDR3 DNA follows: TGCAGTGCTACCGGACTGGGACACGCAGGGCAGTACTTC. This sequence encodes CSATGLGHAGQYF.

This rearrangement joins TRBV10-3 to TRBJ2-3; 7 bases map to TRBD2. V dropped 9 bases and J dropped 6; count of bases not matched to a gene: 15. Germline V lookup: CDR1 ENHRY, CDR2 SYGVKD. The CDR3 has 15 amino acids. The DNA of the CDR3 is TGTGCCATGGCCCTCGGGAGGCAGAAAGCTGATACGCAGTATTTT. Protein sequence: CAMALGRQKADTQYF.

CDR3 region: CASSSRDRSGANVLTF. The CDR3 region has the DNA TGTGCCAGCAGCTCGAGGGACAGGTCTGGGGCCAACGTCCTGACTTTC. The chain has TRBV11-3 and TRBJ2-6; TRBD1 aligns across 8 bases. With 4 bases clipped from V and 1 base from J, the junction kept 3 bases outside the gene matches. This CDR3 has 16 amino acids. In germline, CDR1 is SGHNT, CDR2 YENEEA.